The 2 T cell receptor beta chains listed next were all sequenced from one sample in a study of PD-L1 blockade in urothelial cancer. Method: immunoSEQ multiplex PCR; TCRdb's copy keeps in-frame clones and lacks some. Seen here are 90,000 or so clones, almost 90% observed once, and the top ten hold 1.6%. The time point is: pretreatment peripheral blood. Source: PBMCs, taken around atezolizumab (anti-PD-L1) treatment. The receptors here all came from a man in his fifties or sixties with urothelial cancer.

V usage is TRBV7-3 and J usage is TRBJ2-4; D unresolved. Germline V gene sequence: CDR1 SGHTA, CDR2 FQGTGA. There are 18 residues in the CDR3. V lost 5 bases to trimming and J lost 0 bases, with 20 bases between them. Written as DNA, the CDR3 is TGTGCCAGCAGCCCCACAACGAATCTACTACTAGCCAAAAACATTCAGTACTTC. Amino acid sequence: CASSPTTNLLLAKNIQYF.

This clone came up a few times. The chain uses TRBV28 and TRBJ1-2; D possibly corresponds to TRBD1 (5 bases). This CDR3 has 13 amino acids. Deletions cut 5 bases from V and 5 bases from J, with 12 bases between. Germline CDR1 and CDR2: MDHEN and SYDVKM. The CDR3 is CASSPGTRYGYTF. The CDR3 nucleotides are TGTGCCAGCAGTCCCGGGACTAGGTATGGCTACACCTTC.